This is a list of T cell receptor beta chains from one sample in a study of T cells in Graves' hyperthyroidism and ophthalmopathy. TCRdb re-called the multiplex PCR reads through MiXCR, storing one row per CDR3 protein. The sample contains fewer than 250,000 distinct CDR3 sequences, around 25% of which appear only once. The sample was blood. These receptors originate from a woman in her thirties or forties with Graves' ophthalmopathy. Each CDR3 is given with its conserved first and last residue. The D gene is left open where the match is weak. Clone size is shown for a subset of rows, as once, few, many or a class of expanded clone.

clone size	D gene	J gene	V gene	CDR3 length	CDR3 DNA	CDR3 protein
-	-	TRBJ1-1	TRBV19	13	TGTGCCAGTAGTACGGGACCCTACACTGAAGCTTTCTTT	CASSTGPYTEAFF
many	TRBD2	TRBJ2-7	TRBV30	17	TGTGCCTGTTCGTCGTTTTTTGAGGCTAGCGGCGCCTACGAGCAGTACTTC	CACSSFFEASGAYEQYF
few	-	TRBJ2-4	TRBV28	19	TGTGCCAGCAGTTTCCCCCCCCCACAGGCTCGGGAGGCCAAAAACATTCAGTACTTC	CASSFPPPQAREAKNIQYF
many	-	TRBJ2-7	TRBV28	11	TGTGCCAGCAGAGGGTTCTACGAGCAGTACTTC	CASRGFYEQYF
many	-	TRBJ1-5	TRBV19	15	TGTGCCAGTAATGATCTGACAGATAGCAATCAGCCCCAGCATTTT	CASNDLTDSNQPQHF
-	TRBD1	TRBJ1-1	TRBV6-5	13	TGTGCCAGCAGTTATCCAGGGGGAGAGGTAGCTTTCTTT	CASSYPGGEVAFF
many	TRBD1	TRBJ2-5	TRBV18	15	TGTGCCAGCTCAGCCCGACAGGGCACGAGGGAGACCCAGTACTTC	CASSARQGTRETQYF
many	-	TRBJ2-7	TRBV29-1	13	TGCAGCGTTGTAGAGGGCAGGGAGAACAAGCAGTACTTC	CSVVEGRENKQYF
-	-	TRBJ1-1	TRBV29-1	13	TGCAGCGGGTCCGGACAGCCGGGTCTCGGAGCTTTCTTT	CSGSGQPGLGAFF
many	-	TRBJ2-4	TRBV15	15	TGTGCCACCAGCAGAGATGCGGGGGCCCACGGCATTCAGTACTTC	CATSRDAGAHGIQYF
many	-	TRBJ2-6	TRBV13	16	TGTGCCAGCAGCTTAGGTGGGGTCCCTGGGGCCAACGTCCTGACTTTC	CASSLGGVPGANVLTF
many	TRBD1	TRBJ2-7	TRBV6-2/TRBV6-3	14	TGTGCCAGCAGTTACCCAGGACAGGTCCAAGAGCAGTACTTC	CASSYPGQVQEQYF
many	TRBD2	TRBJ2-7	TRBV2	13	TGTGCCAGCAGTGTTCTAGCGGCCTACGAGCAGTACTTC	CASSVLAAYEQYF
many	-	TRBJ1-1	TRBV29-1	13	TGCAGCGTTGCGAGACAGGAGAACACTGAAGCTTTCTTT	CSVARQENTEAFF
-	-	TRBJ1-1	TRBV6-5	14	TGTGCCAGCAGTTGGGGAAGAGTGAACTCTGAAGCTTTCTTT	CASSWGRVNSEAFF
many	TRBD1	TRBJ2-7	TRBV7-9	13	TGTGCCAGCAGCTTAGTCCCAGGGGGCGAGCAGTACTTC	CASSLVPGGEQYF
many	TRBD2	TRBJ2-5	TRBV7-8	15	TGTGCCAGCAGCTTAGCTCAGGGAGGGCGGGAGACCCAGTACTTC	CASSLAQGGRETQYF
many	-	TRBJ1-4	TRBV6-1	11	TGTGCCAGCATCCTTCGTGAAAAACTGTTTTTT	CASILREKLFF
-	-	TRBJ1-2	TRBV28	14	TGTGCCAGCAGTTCGCAGGGCAGCGGCTATGGCTACACCTTC	CASSSQGSGYGYTF
many	-	TRBJ2-5	TRBV9	14	TGTGCCAGCAGCGTCCATATCGGGCAAGAGACCCAGTACTTC	CASSVHIGQETQYF
many	-	TRBJ2-7	TRBV6-1	15	TGTGCCAGCCGTAAAGGGATCGAATTCTCCTACGAGCAGTACTTC	CASRKGIEFSYEQYF
many	-	TRBJ1-1	TRBV5-1	13	TGCGCCAGCAAACTAAGCATGAACACTGAAGCTTTCTTT	CASKLSMNTEAFF
-	TRBD2	TRBJ2-7	TRBV20-1	14	TGCAGTGCCCAAGGGACTAGCGGGAGAAGCGAGCAGTACTTC	CSAQGTSGRSEQYF
many	TRBD1	TRBJ2-7	TRBV28	15	TGTGCCAGCAGTTCCCCGGGACAGGGGGCGTCCGAGCAGTACTTC	CASSSPGQGASEQYF
many	-	TRBJ2-2	TRBV10-3	15	TGTGCCACCGGCGGTGGGACACTTAACACCGGGGAGCTGTTTTTT	CATGGGTLNTGELFF
-	-	TRBJ1-1	TRBV28	11	TGTGCCAACCAACAGAACACTGAAGCTTTCTTT	CANQQNTEAFF
many	-	TRBJ2-3	TRBV27	15	TGTGCCAGCAGTTCCCGGGACACCCGTTACGATACGCAGTATTTT	CASSSRDTRYDTQYF
-	-	TRBJ2-5	TRBV12-3/TRBV12-4	14	TGTGCCAGCAGCCCGGACGGGGACATAGAGACCCAGTACTTC	CASSPDGDIETQYF
-	TRBD1	TRBJ1-1	TRBV28	14	TGTGCCAGCAATTGGGACAGAATGAACACTGAAGCTTTCTTT	CASNWDRMNTEAFF
many	TRBD1	TRBJ1-1	TRBV20-1	15	TGCAGTGCCATCCCGCAGACAGGGCAGAACACTGAAGCTTTCTTT	CSAIPQTGQNTEAFF
-	TRBD1	TRBJ2-5	TRBV4-1	15	TGCGCCAGCAGCCCAGGACAGGGGGGACAAGAGACCCAGTACTTC	CASSPGQGGQETQYF
many	TRBD2	TRBJ2-1	TRBV7-6	13	TGTGCCAGCAGCTTAACTAGCGGGAGAGAGCAGTTCTTC	CASSLTSGREQFF
many	-	TRBJ2-2	TRBV19	15	TGTGCCAGTAGTCCTCGGACAGCACCCACCGGGGAGCTGTTTTTT	CASSPRTAPTGELFF
many	-	TRBJ2-2	TRBV2	15	TGTGCCAGCAGTGAAGCGCTTCAGGGCACCGGGGAGCTGTTTTTT	CASSEALQGTGELFF
many	-	TRBJ2-7	TRBV4-2	15	TGTGCCAGCAGCCAAGATCCAGGGTTCGCCTACGAGCAGTACTTC	CASSQDPGFAYEQYF
-	-	TRBJ2-2	TRBV24-1	14	TGTGCCACCAGTGATATATGGAACACCGGGGAGCTGTTTTTT	CATSDIWNTGELFF
-	-	TRBJ1-1	TRBV20-1	17	TGCAGTGCTAGAGCCGGACTCGAACTGGGGCGAGGGCCTGAAGCTTACTTT	CSARAGLELGRGPEAYF
many	-	TRBJ2-7	TRBV10-3	16	TGTGCCATCAGTGACCCCGTTTTACAGGGAGCGGACGAGCAGTACTTC	CAISDPVLQGADEQYF
many	-	TRBJ2-5	TRBV6-5	14	TGTGCCAGCAGTTACTCACAGGCCCAAGAGACCCAGTACTTC	CASSYSQAQETQYF
-	TRBD1	TRBJ1-2	TRBV27	17	TGTGCCAGCAGTCCCCTACTCGGGACAGGGACAAACTATGGCTACACCTTC	CASSPLLGTGTNYGYTF
many	-	TRBJ2-5	TRBV20-1	10	TGCAGTGCTAGTAGCCGGGTCCAGTACTTC	CSASSRVQYF
many	-	TRBJ2-7	TRBV6-5	11	TGTGCCAGCAGTTACGGAATCAAGCAGTACTTC	CASSYGIKQYF
many	TRBD1	TRBJ1-2	TRBV3-1	15	TGTGCCAGCAGCCAAGAGGGACAGAAACGCTATGGCTACACCTTC	CASSQEGQKRYGYTF
many	TRBD1	TRBJ1-2	TRBV3-1	16	TGTGCCAGCAGCCTTGGGACAGGGTCGAGCTACTATGGCTACACCTTC	CASSLGTGSSYYGYTF
many	-	TRBJ1-2	TRBV3-1	13	TGTGCCAGCAGCCAAGCCAGCGGCTATGGCTACACCTTC	CASSQASGYGYTF
many	-	TRBJ1-5	TRBV12-3/TRBV12-4	15	TGTGCCAGCAGCAGGCAGGGTGGCGGCAATCAGCCCCAGCATTTT	CASSRQGGGNQPQHF
many	-	TRBJ1-6	TRBV19	14	TGTGCCAGTAGTCCTAACGAAGATGATTCACCCCTCCACTTT	CASSPNEDDSPLHF
many	-	TRBJ2-4	TRBV3-1	18	TGTGCCAGCAGCCAACCCCGGGGAGCGGGGACAACTAAAAACATTCAGTACTTC	CASSQPRGAGTTKNIQYF
many	TRBD1	TRBJ1-2	TRBV29-1	16	TGCAGCGTTAGACCCCCGGACAGGCCCTTCTGGAGGGGCTACACCTTC	CSVRPPDRPFWRGYTF
many	-	TRBJ1-1	TRBV28	13	TGTGCCAGCAGACGGCGACTTAACACTGAAGCTTTCTTT	CASRRRLNTEAFF
-	-	TRBJ1-2	TRBV6-2/TRBV6-3	17	TGTGCCAGCAGTTACTGGGCAGCACCCGTAGCTAACTATGGCTACACCTTC	CASSYWAAPVANYGYTF
-	-	TRBJ2-7	TRBV14	14	TGTGCCAGCAGCCAAGAAGGTTGGGGACACGAGCAGTACTTC	CASSQEGWGHEQYF
many	TRBD1	TRBJ2-5	TRBV11-2	15	TGTGCCAGCAGCTTAGGGACAGGGGGCTTAGAGACCCAGTACTTC	CASSLGTGGLETQYF
many	-	TRBJ1-1	TRBV2	11	TGTGCCAGCTCACAGCTCACTGAAGCTTTCTTT	CASSQLTEAFF
once	-	TRBJ1-1	TRBV5-1	14	TGCGCCAGCAGCTTGGGCAGCTTGAACACTGAAGCTTCCTTT	CASSLGSLNTEASF
few	TRBD2	TRBJ2-1	TRBV3-1	15	TGTGCCAGCAGCCAAGGACTAGCGGGAGGTTATGAGCAGTTCTTC	CASSQGLAGGYEQFF
many	TRBD1	TRBJ2-7	TRBV30	13	TGTGCCTTCTCCGGGGACAGGGGTAGCGAGCAGTACTTC	CAFSGDRGSEQYF